This TCR beta chain stems from a study of graft-versus-host responses after intestinal transplantation. Study results and caveats: Recipient marrow contained GvH clones, some of which appeared first in ileum or blood.

As for this clone: The antigen remains undetermined.

The germline V gene has CDR1 MNHEY and CDR2 SMNVEV (reference sequence). The junction had 3 bases not matched to a gene; V was cut back by 4 bases and J by 2 bases. The CDR3 length is 14 residues. Clones were sequenced by immunoSEQ multiplex PCR, and TCRdb holds only the in-frame ones, with some missing. The profile covers some 66,000 clones, with about 89% appearing a single time and under 2% taken by the ten largest. Both intraepithelial and lamina propria lymphocytes were released by processing graft tissue. The receptor was derived from a human patient who received an intestinal transplant, so some T cells may come from the graft donor. The rearrangement links TRBV27 to TRBJ2-7, with 9 bases lining up with TRBD2. The sample was ileum tissue, taken 350 to 400 days after transplant. The CDR3 spells CASSYSGGPYEQYF. The CDR3 coding sequence is TGTGCCAGCAGTTATAGCGGGGGACCCTACGAGCAGTACTTC.